The clone carrying this T cell receptor (beta chain) was seen ten or more times. Template material for TCR beta VDJ and CDR3 profiling consisted of genomic DNA. TCRdb itself ran the reads through MiXCR, one entry per CDR3 protein. The sample records about 190,000 distinct CDR3 sequences, about 53% being singletons. This record comes from a study of CD8+CD57+ T cells in acquired aplastic anemia. This CDR3 has 11 amino acids. The V gene lost 3 bases and the J gene lost 8 bases, with 10 bases spanning the gap. The germline gives CDR1 DFQATT, CDR2 SNEGSKA (reference sequence). V is TRBV20-1 and J is TRBJ1-2; D not resolved. The sample was sorted CD4+, CD8+, or CD8+CD57+ T cells (not recorded which) from PBMCs. The TCR was taken from a human donor in good health, serving as a control. The CDR3 sequence: CSARMVRGYTF. The CDR3, as DNA: TGCAGTGCTAGGATGGTTCGGGGCTACACCTTC.